The 22 T cell receptor beta chains given below trace back to one sample, sequenced in a study of T cell repertoires in cytomegalovirus infection. TCRdb reanalysed the reads using MiXCR and keeps one entry per CDR3 protein. The repertoire consists of around 500,000 distinct CDR3 sequences, with about 42% occurring once and the leading ten covering about 39%. For these TCRs, the target antigens are not known. The starting material was cultured PBMCs, obtained from culture after CMV antigen stimulation. Source of these receptors: a human donor in good health (CMV status not recorded). Some clones in this sample may be carry-over from other donors' samples.

V is TRBV20-1 and J is TRBJ2-4; a possible D gene is TRBD1 (5 bases). The CDR3 is 14 amino acids. V was shortened by 2 bases and J by 0 bases, with 8 bases between the two germline ends. Germline loops: CDR1 DFQATT, CDR2 SNEGSKA (reference sequence). The CDR3 region has the DNA TGCAGTGCTAGACAGGGTCTAGCCAAAAACATTCAGTACTTC. Encoded protein: CSARQGLAKNIQYF.

As to this clonotype: The junction departs from the called germline gene at one end, perhaps through a read error. The rearrangement uses TRBV4-1 and TRBJ2-4; D possibly matches TRBD1 or TRBD2 (5 bases each). Germline CDR1 MGHRA, CDR2 YSYEKL. The CDR3 extends over 14 amino acids. The CDR3 protein is CASSQDQGRGPCDF. CDR3 coding DNA: TGCGCCAGCAGCCAAGATCAGGGACGGGGTCCTTGCGACTTC.

The rearrangement joins TRBV7-9 to TRBJ1-4, with 9 positions matching TRBD1. There are 14 residues in the CDR3. Trimming at V came to 4 bases and at J to 10 bases, leaving 7 bases not matched to a gene. Germline V CDR1 and CDR2: SEHNR, FQNEAQ (reference sequence). The CDR3 coding sequence is TGTGCCAGCAGCTCACGGACAGGGGTGGGAAAACTGTTTTTT. It encodes CASSSRTGVGKLFF.

This clonotype was counted a few times. J is TRBJ2-3 and V is TRBV7-6; maybe TRBD1 (6 bases). Germline V gives CDR1 SGHVS, CDR2 FNYEAQ. Trimming left V 2 bases short and J 2 bases short, with 11 bases between. The CDR3 runs 15 residues. The CDR3 protein is CASSLNRDLTDTQYF. The DNA of the CDR3 is TGTGCCAGCAGCTTAAACAGGGATCTCACAGATACGCAGTATTTT.

The chain combines TRBV27 with TRBJ2-5; D is unresolved. V lost 6 bases, J lost 7 bases, and 15 bases lay in between. Germline V CDR1 and CDR2: MNHEY, SMNVEV (reference sequence). The CDR3 contains 13 residues. The CDR3 protein is CASRAAPVGTQYF. CDR3 in DNA: TGTGCCAGCAGGGCAGCTCCGGTGGGGACCCAGTACTTC.

Written as DNA, the CDR3 is TGTGCCAGCAGCTTGGACAGAACCTATAATTCACCCCTCCACTTT. Residues: CASSLDRTYNSPLHF. V and J are TRBV5-4 and TRBJ1-6; D is ambiguous. The V and J ends lost 0 bases and 2 bases respectively, with 6 bases between them. The germline CDR1 and CDR2 sequences are SGHNT and YYREEE (reference sequence). The CDR3 contains 15 residues.

The chain carries TRBV4-3 and TRBJ2-1, with D perhaps TRBD2 (6 bases). The CDR3 consists of 14 residues. The V and J ends lost 0 bases and 9 bases respectively, with 12 bases between them. The germline CDR1 and CDR2 sequences are LGHNA and YSLEER. Here the CDR3 reads CASSQETGVLEQFF. The CDR3 DNA reads TGCGCCAGCAGCCAAGAGACGGGAGTTCTTGAGCAGTTCTTC.

This clonotype turned up a few times. The chain couples TRBV4-1 to TRBJ1-5, with a weak D call TRBD1 (5 bases). The ends were cut back, 7 bases at V and 6 bases at J, with 19 bases in the middle. The CDR3 consists of 15 residues. In germline, CDR1 is MGHRA, CDR2 YSYEKL. The CDR3 sequence is CASKAGPWPGQPQHF. The CDR3 nucleotides are TGCGCCAGCAAGGCAGGGCCTTGGCCAGGTCAGCCCCAGCATTTT.

This clonotype was found a few times. The V call is TRBV4-2, the J call TRBJ1-2, with D possibly being TRBD1 (5 bases). CDR3 length: 17 residues. CDR1 is LGHNA, CDR2 YNFKEQ, per germline. V was trimmed by 0 bases and J by 3 bases, leaving 17 bases between them. The CDR3 region is CASSQDLALGAYYGYTF. CDR3 nucleotide sequence: TGTGCCAGCAGCCAAGATCTGGCTTTAGGGGCCTACTATGGCTACACCTTC.

The chain carries TRBV6-1 and TRBJ1-1; D ambiguous. Trimming pared 2 bases from V and 0 bases from J, leaving 4 bases between. The CDR3 contains 13 residues. The germline gives CDR1 MNHNS, CDR2 SASEGT. The CDR3 region has the DNA TGTGCCAGCAGTGAACACCTGAACACTGAAGCTTTCTTT. This sequence encodes CASSEHLNTEAFF.

This clonotype was detected only a few times. V is TRBV28 and J is TRBJ1-2; TRBD1 aligns across 9 bases. Germline V lookup: CDR1 MDHEN, CDR2 SYDVKM. J was trimmed by 8 bases and V by 6 bases; bases with no gene match: 7. The length of the CDR3 is 13 residues. The CDR3 reads CASSRGQGGGYTF. The DNA of the CDR3 is TGTGCCAGCAGCAGGGGACAGGGAGGCGGCTACACCTTC.

This clonotype was seen a few times. This chain joins TRBV6-1 and TRBJ2-7; D call uncertain. This CDR3 comprises 16 residues. Trimming removed 1 base at V and 3 bases at J, with 16 bases between. The germline gives CDR1 MNHNS, CDR2 SASEGT. DNA for the CDR3: TGTGCCAGCAGTGAAGGTCGGGTCGGCTCCCGCTACGAGCAGTACTTC. Amino acids: CASSEGRVGSRYEQYF.

This clonotype was seen ten or more times. The CDR3 loop reads CASSFGHTDTQYF. The CDR3 bases are TGTGCCAGCAGCTTTGGACACACAGATACGCAGTATTTT. The chain links TRBV7-2 to TRBJ2-3; a possible D gene is TRBD1 (5 bases). Between the trimmed V and J ends, which lost 3 bases and 2 bases, there was a span of 6 bases. Germline lookup yields CDR1 SGHTA and CDR2 FQGNSA. The CDR3 extends over 13 amino acids.

In its sample, this clonotype was seen many times. The rearrangement links TRBV7-9 to TRBJ1-2; D remains ambiguous. This CDR3 region has 15 residues. CDR1 is SEHNR and CDR2 is FQNEAQ in the germline V gene (reference sequence). V lost 3 bases and J 0 bases, leaving 11 bases between the germline ends. CDR3 region: CASSFSVSSNYGYTF. CDR3 DNA: TGTGCCAGCAGCTTTAGCGTCAGTTCTAACTATGGCTACACCTTC.

In this sample, this clonotype turned up a few times. The V gene is TRBV7-2, the J gene TRBJ2-2; D possibly corresponds to TRBD2 (5 bases). Germline CDR1 is SGHTA and CDR2 is FQGNSA. Trimming shortened V by 3 bases and J by 2 bases, and 13 bases separated the two germline ends. CDR3 length: 16 amino acids. The CDR3 region has the DNA TGTGCCAGCAGCTTTAACCCGAGGGCCAACACCGGGGAGCTGTTTTTT. Amino acid sequence: CASSFNPRANTGELFF.

A few counts support this clonotype. This rearrangement joins TRBV6-1 to TRBJ2-1, with D perhaps matching TRBD2 (6 bases). Trimming shortened V by 6 bases and J by 5 bases, and 17 bases separated the two germline ends. The CDR3 totals 15 residues. CDR1 and CDR2 (germline): MNHNS, SASEGT. This CDR3 reads CASRTRREHHNEQFF. The DNA for the CDR3 is TGTGCCAGCAGGACCCGTCGGGAGCATCACAATGAGCAGTTCTTC.

The CDR3 here is CASSIRRGFQPQHF. Written as DNA, the CDR3 is TGTGCCAGTAGTATAAGGCGAGGGTTTCAGCCCCAGCATTTT. The chain links TRBV19 to TRBJ1-5, with D unresolved. The CDR3 has 14 residues. V lost 2 bases and J lost 6, with 11 bases in between. Germline V lookup: CDR1 LNHDA, CDR2 SQIVND (reference sequence).

This chain joins TRBV4-1 and TRBJ2-1; unclear D gene. Between the trimmed V and J ends, which lost 5 bases and 5 bases, there was a span of 10 bases. In germline, CDR1 is MGHRA, CDR2 YSYEKL. The CDR3 contains 13 residues. The CDR3 loop reads CASSSDGNNEQFF. In nucleotides, the CDR3 is TGCGCCAGCAGCTCCGACGGCAACAATGAGCAGTTCTTC.

This clonotype turned up a few times. This chain uses TRBV5-1 with TRBJ1-1; D gene ambiguous. The germline V gene encodes CDR1 SGHRS and CDR2 YFSETQ. V dropped 2 bases and J dropped 1 base, with 12 bases sitting between them. The CDR3 is 15 amino acids. The CDR3 sequence is CASSFLPTTNTEAFF. In DNA, the CDR3 is TGCGCCAGCAGCTTTTTACCGACAACGAACACTGAAGCTTTCTTT.

The chain uses TRBV3-1 and TRBJ2-7, with 12 bases that match TRBD2. V shed 5 bases and J 2 bases; nucleotides not matched to a gene: 13. The CDR3 runs 18 residues. CDR1 is LGHDT, CDR2 YNNKEL, per germline (reference sequence). In DNA form, the CDR3 reads TGTGCCAGCAGCGCCCAGACTAGCGGGAGTGCCGGAGCCTACGAGCAGTACTTC. Translated: CASSAQTSGSAGAYEQYF.

This clonotype has just a few counts. The chain carries TRBV7-6 and TRBJ1-3; no definite D call. This CDR3 is built from 17 residues. Germline values: CDR1 SGHVS, CDR2 FNYEAQ. V was cut by 2 bases and J by 0 bases, with 14 bases left in between. In nucleotides, the CDR3 is TGTGCCAGCAGCTTAACGCCCCGGCCGTCCTCTGGAAACACCATATATTTT. Its protein is CASSLTPRPSSGNTIYF.

A few counts support this clonotype. V usage is TRBV7-9 and J usage is TRBJ2-2; 15 bases match TRBD2. The CDR3 totals 17 residues. In germline, CDR1 is SEHNR, CDR2 FQNEAQ (reference sequence). After removal of 5 bases from V and 4 bases from J, the junction contained 5 bases not matched to a gene. This chain's CDR3 is CASSPGTSGGTTGELFF. In DNA, the CDR3 is TGTGCCAGCAGCCCCGGGACTAGCGGGGGGACCACCGGGGAGCTGTTTTTT.